This entry describes one TCR beta chain. What antigen it recognizes has not been identified. Base qualities are not recorded, but no much larger clone differs from it by a single base. Peripheral blood CD8+ and CD4+ T cells from healthy donors, Susac syndrome patients and multiple sclerosis patients were profiled by high-throughput TCR beta sequencing. Treatment-naive patients with stable or active relapsing-remitting disease fulfilling revised McDonald criteria were used as multiple sclerosis controls. CD8+ TEMRA cells were enriched by FACS, while bulk CD8+ and CD4+ T cells were purified by magnetic negative isolation. Blood was collected in EDTA tubes and processed within 24 hours, with PBMCs isolated through density gradient centrifugation. PBMCs destined for TCR sequencing were cryopreserved in liquid nitrogen and later thawed in a 37 °C water bath. The sorted or isolated CD4+, CD8+ and CD8+ TEMRA cells reached a purity of at least 90%.

This specimen comes from a study of CD8 T cells in Susac syndrome (dated by TCRdb to between 2019 and 2020). Some background on the complete study: The study used repertoire sequencing to test whether antigen drove CD8+ T cell activation and differentiation in Susac syndrome. Paper-wide results and their limitations: The number of individuals in the TCR sequencing and HLA analysis was acknowledged as relatively small.

RNA was extracted with the RNeasy kit and roughly 0.45 to 1 ug was reverse transcribed using random hexamers. TCR beta CDR3 regions were amplified with the immunoSEQ multiplex PCR assay covering 54 Vbeta and 13 Jbeta segments. PCR amplification bias was corrected using a synthetic template baseline for primer optimization and computational correction. The original methods were these. Reads were annotated to V, D and J genes per IMGT and analyzed with immunoSEQ Analyzer, keeping only productive sequences. Clonality was computed as one minus Shannon entropy normalized by log2 of the number of productive unique sequences. For each patient and control, public and private clones were evaluated among the 100 most prevalent clones. Clones were defined as Susac-specific when absent from the healthy and MS cohorts, from approximately 1,100 published viral clones and from other ImmuneACCESS disease sequences. Through fastp at Q25 and MiXCR, TCRdb rebuilt clones from the public reads, retaining in-frame beta chains. Entries that share a CDR3 protein sequence are merged under the most common genes and DNA. The V and J calls come from TCRdb's annotation, not from the publication. The sample profile shows under 350,000 distinct CDR3 sequences; around 90% of them were found once. The ten most abundant clones make up 0.065% of the sample.

V loses 3 bases of germline sequence and J loses 4 bases, and the interval between the two ends is 11 bases. Via the germline V gene (reference sequence), CDR1 is LNHDA and CDR2 SQIVND. Measured from the cysteine to the phenylalanine, the CDR3 is 14 residues long. Just CDR3 DNA is preserved here, 42 bases in frame from base 1. In this chain, TRBV19 is recombined with TRBJ2-3; the D gene cannot be resolved reliably. The clonotype was recovered from a human donor with multiple sclerosis. The sample taken for sequencing was CD4+ T cells from PBMCs. The CDR3 corresponds to CASSMVIVSDTQYF. The DNA sequence is given as TGTGCCAGTAGTATGGTCATCGTGTCAGATACGCAGTATTTT.